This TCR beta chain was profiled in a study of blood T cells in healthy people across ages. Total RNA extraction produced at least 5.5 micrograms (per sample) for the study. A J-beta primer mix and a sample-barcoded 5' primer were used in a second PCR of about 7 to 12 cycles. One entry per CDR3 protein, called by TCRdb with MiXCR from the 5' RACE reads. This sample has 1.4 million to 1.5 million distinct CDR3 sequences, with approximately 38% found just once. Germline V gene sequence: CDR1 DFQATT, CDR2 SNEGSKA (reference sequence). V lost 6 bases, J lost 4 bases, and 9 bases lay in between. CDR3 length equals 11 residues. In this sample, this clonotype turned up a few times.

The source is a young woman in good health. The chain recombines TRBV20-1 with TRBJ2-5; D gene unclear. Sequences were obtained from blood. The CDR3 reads CSAPKLETQYF. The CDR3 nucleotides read TGCAGTGCCCCGAAACTAGAGACCCAGTACTTC.